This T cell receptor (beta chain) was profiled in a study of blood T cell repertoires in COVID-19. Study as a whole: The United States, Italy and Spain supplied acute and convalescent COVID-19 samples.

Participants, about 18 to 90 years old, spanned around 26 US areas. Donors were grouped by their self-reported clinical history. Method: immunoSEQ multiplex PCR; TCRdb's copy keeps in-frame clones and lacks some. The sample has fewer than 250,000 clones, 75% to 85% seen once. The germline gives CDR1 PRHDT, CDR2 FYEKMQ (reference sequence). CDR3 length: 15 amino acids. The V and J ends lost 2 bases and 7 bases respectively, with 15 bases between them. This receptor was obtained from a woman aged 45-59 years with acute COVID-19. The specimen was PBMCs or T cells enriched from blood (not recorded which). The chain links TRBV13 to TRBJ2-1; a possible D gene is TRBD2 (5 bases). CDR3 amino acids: CASSLPSPIGNEQFF. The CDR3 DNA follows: TGTGCCAGCAGCTTACCTAGCCCCATCGGGAATGAGCAGTTCTTC.